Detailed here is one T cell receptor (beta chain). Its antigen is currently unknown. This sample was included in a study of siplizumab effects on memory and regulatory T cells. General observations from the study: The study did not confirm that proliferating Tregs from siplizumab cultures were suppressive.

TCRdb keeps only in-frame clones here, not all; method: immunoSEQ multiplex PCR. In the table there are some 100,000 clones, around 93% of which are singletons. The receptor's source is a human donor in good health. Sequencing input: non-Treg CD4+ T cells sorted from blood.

The CDR3 nucleotides read TGTGCCAGCAGCGATTGGGACAGGTCTGCCGGGGAGCTGTTTTTT. It specifies CASSDWDRSAGELFF. The chain recombines TRBV14 with TRBJ2-2; TRBD1 matches 8 bases. Germline V gene lookup returns CDR1 SGHDN and CDR2 FVKESK. The CDR3 spans 15 residues. V shed 5 bases and J 6 bases; nucleotides not matched to a gene: 8.